Following are 13 T cell receptor beta chains from one sample sequenced in a study of blood T cell repertoires in COVID-19. Clones were read by immunoSEQ multiplex PCR, and TCRdb kept only the in-frame ones, dropping some. Of about 100,000 clones in the sample, around 88% were seen once. The sequencing input was peripheral blood. The origin of the receptors is a human donor in a cohort sampled during active COVID-19.

The chain combines TRBV6-5 with TRBJ1-1; no reliable D call. This CDR3 has 13 residues. Trimming cost V 6 bases and J 11 bases, with 19 bases left between them. Germline V gene data show CDR1 as MNHEY and CDR2 as SVGAGI. The CDR3 region has the DNA TGTGCCAGCAGGTTAAACGGAGTCCGTGAGGCTTTCTTT. This gives the protein CASRLNGVREAFF.

V and J are TRBV5-1 and TRBJ2-2, with a tentative D call TRBD2 (5 bases). V gave up 5 bases and J gave up 7 bases, with 12 bases separating them. The CDR3 has 13 residues. Germline V gives CDR1 SGHRS, CDR2 YFSETQ. The CDR3, as DNA: TGCGCCAGCAGTCGGGGTCGCGGCGGGGAGCTGTTTTTT. This sequence encodes CASSRGRGGELFF.

The J gene is TRBJ2-7, the V gene TRBV7-6, with TRBD1 matching 8 bases. Germline V gives CDR1 SGHVS, CDR2 FNYEAQ. The CDR3 sequence is 15 residues long. V gave up 4 bases and J gave up 0 bases; unmatched junction bases: 5. The DNA for the CDR3 is TGTGCCAGCAGCTCGACAGGGGCGGTCTCCTACGAGCAGTACTTC. Amino acids: CASSSTGAVSYEQYF.

There are a few counts of this clone. The chain joins TRBV11-2 to TRBJ2-1; 8 nucleotides match TRBD2. This CDR3 region has 16 residues. Unmatched junction bases numbered 9, after V lost 6 bases and J lost 2 bases. Germline assignment: CDR1 SGHAT and CDR2 FQNNGV. CDR3 region: CASRTMGGRTYNEQFF. The CDR3 region has the DNA TGTGCCAGCAGAACAATGGGCGGGAGGACCTACAATGAGCAGTTCTTC.

The chain links TRBV6-2 or TRBV6-3 to TRBJ2-7; a possible D gene is TRBD2 (6 bases). V lost 4 bases and J lost 2, with 15 bases in between. The CDR3 runs to 15 residues. Germline V gene lookup returns CDR1 MNHEY and CDR2 SVGEGT. DNA for the CDR3: TGTGCCAGCAGTTCCACAGCGGAGGGAACCTACGAGCAGTACTTC. It yields the protein CASSSTAEGTYEQYF.

The chain employs TRBV27 and TRBJ2-7; TRBD2 matches at 9 bases. The CDR3 runs to 16 residues. Germline lookup yields CDR1 MNHEY and CDR2 SMNVEV (reference sequence). V dropped 2 bases and J dropped 2; count of bases not matched to a gene: 7. The CDR3 coding sequence is TGTGCCAGCAGTTTAAAGGCTAGCGGGATGACCTACGAGCAGTACTTC. The encoded protein is CASSLKASGMTYEQYF.

J is TRBJ2-5 and V is TRBV28; maybe TRBD2 (5 bases). The ends were cut back, 4 bases at V and 1 base at J, with 13 bases in the middle. The germline gives CDR1 MDHEN, CDR2 SYDVKM. CDR3 length equals 15 residues. The CDR3 here is CASSSADSTQETQYF. The CDR3 DNA reads TGTGCCAGCAGTTCGGCGGACTCGACCCAAGAGACCCAGTACTTC. Full variable domain (outside the CDR3, taken from reference TRBV28 and TRBJ2-5): DVKVTQSSRYLVKRTGEKVFLECVQDMDHENMFWYRQDPGLGLRLIYFSYDVKMKEKGDIPEGYSVSREKKERFSLILESASTNQTSMYLCASSSADSTQETQYFGPGTRLLVL.

This clone has only one observation. This chain uses TRBV18 with TRBJ2-7, with 8 bases matching TRBD1. The ends lost 3 bases at V and 6 bases at J; junction bases unmatched: 16. The germline V gene encodes CDR1 KGHSH and CDR2 LQKENI. CDR3 length: 17 residues. CDR3 sequence (DNA): TGTGCCAGCTCACCCTTAGCCACCGGGACAGGTGCAATCGAGCAGTACTTC. Amino acid sequence: CASSPLATGTGAIEQYF.

This chain uses TRBV5-1 with TRBJ2-7; 12 positions match TRBD2. The trim removed 2 bases at V and 0 bases at J, leaving 0 bases unmatched. This CDR3 has 15 amino acids. CDR1 is SGHRS and CDR2 is YFSETQ in the germline V gene. The CDR3 here is CASSLLAGGSYEQYF. The CDR3 nucleotides are TGCGCCAGCAGCTTACTAGCGGGAGGCTCCTACGAGCAGTACTTC.

The J gene is TRBJ1-2, the V gene TRBV6-6; D call uncertain. The CDR3 extends over 13 amino acids. Germline values: CDR1 MNHNY, CDR2 SVGAGI (reference sequence). The V end lost 0 bases, the J end lost 7 bases, and 9 bases lay between the germline ends. CDR3 loop: CASSYSTQPGYTF. In DNA form, the CDR3 reads TGTGCCAGCAGTTACTCGACACAGCCTGGCTACACCTTC.

This rearrangement joins TRBV3-1 (or the pseudogene TRBV3-2) to TRBJ2-7; D is ambiguous. This CDR3 spans 11 amino acids. V lost 5 bases, J lost 5 bases, and 7 bases lay in between. Germline V CDR1 and CDR2: LGHDT, YNNKEL (reference sequence). The CDR3 DNA reads TGTGCCAGCAGCTCTCTCCACGAGCAGTACTTC. Protein sequence: CASSSLHEQYF.

This sequence joins TRBV5-1 and TRBJ2-3; maybe TRBD1 (6 bases). V gave up 9 bases and J gave up 6 bases, with 20 bases separating them. Germline V gene data show CDR1 as SGHRS and CDR2 as YFSETQ. There are 14 residues in the CDR3. CDR3 protein: CATREGVWADTQYF. The CDR3 nucleotides read TGCGCCACACGAGAGGGGGTCTGGGCTGATACGCAGTATTTT. Full variable domain (outside the CDR3, taken from reference TRBV5-1 and TRBJ2-3): KAGVTQTPRYLIKTRGQQVTLSCSPISGHRSVSWYQQTPGQGLQFLFEYFSETQRNKGNFPGRFSGRQFSNSRSEMNVSTLELGDSALYLCATREGVWADTQYFGPGTRLTVL.

This chain connects TRBV9 to TRBJ2-7; weak D call: TRBD2 (6 bases). Germline V gene lookup returns CDR1 SGDLS and CDR2 YYNGEE. The CDR3 loop spans 12 amino acids. Between the trimmed V and J ends, which lost 0 bases and 6 bases, there was a span of 7 bases. The CDR3 DNA sequence: TGTGCCAGCAGCGTAGAGGGAGGCGAGCAGTACTTC. It codes for CASSVEGGEQYF.